Listed here are 6 T cell receptor beta chains from one sample, sequenced in a study of T-cell reconstitution after alpha-beta-depleted transplantation in children. Construction of the TCRbeta library involved unique molecular identifiers. TCRdb reprocessed the PCR reads via MiXCR and lists one record per CDR3 protein. The sample lists around 200,000 distinct CDR3 sequences, 11% seen once, with over 25% in the top ten. The material was PBMCs, obtained before TCRalphabeta/CD19-depleted stem cell transplant. Receptors originate from a child less than two years old with acute myeloid leukemia, due to receive a stem cell transplant.

This clonotype has a count of ten or more. The rearrangement joins TRBV20-1 to TRBJ2-5, with D perhaps TRBD1 (5 bases). The CDR3 contains 12 residues. Germline CDR1 is DFQATT and CDR2 is SNEGSKA (reference sequence). Trimming took 4 bases from V and 1 from J, leaving 7 bases between them. CDR3 sequence reads: CSAIGAQETQYF. In DNA form, the CDR3 reads TGCAGTGCTATAGGGGCCCAAGAGACCCAGTACTTC.

This clonotype came up many times. This chain joins TRBV28 and TRBJ2-7; the match to TRBD1 covers 7 bases. This CDR3 contains 15 residues. CDR1 is MDHEN, CDR2 SYDVKM, per germline. Trimming at V came to 4 bases and at J to 4 bases, leaving 10 bases not matched to a gene. The CDR3 here is CASSSSGTVVYEQYF. The CDR3, as DNA: TGTGCCAGCAGTTCATCAGGGACAGTAGTATACGAGCAGTACTTC.

There are a few counts of this clonotype. The chain uses TRBV21-1 and TRBJ2-2; the table gives TRBD1 as D, unverified against the DNA. TRBV21-1 is a listed pseudogene. This CDR3 has 16 residues. As DNA, the CDR3 is TGTGCCAGCAGCAAAGGCCCCTGGCTGGGGACCGGGGAGCTGTTTTTT. Encoded protein: CASSKGPWLGTGELFF.

This clonotype occurred many times. This sequence joins TRBV20-1 and TRBJ1-4; the match to TRBD1 covers 8 bases. This CDR3 has 13 amino acids. With 7 bases clipped from V and 10 bases from J, the junction kept 11 bases outside the gene matches. Germline V gives CDR1 DFQATT, CDR2 SNEGSKA (reference sequence). CDR3 in amino acids: CSVDPGQGRKLFF. The CDR3, as DNA: TGCAGTGTTGATCCCGGACAGGGAAGAAAACTGTTTTTT.

This clonotype was seen a handful of times. The chain has TRBV25-1 and TRBJ2-2; TRBD2 might be the D (6 bases). V was pared by 8 bases and J by 4 bases, with 17 bases between. The germline gives CDR1 MGHDK, CDR2 SYGVNS. The CDR3 spans 15 residues. CDR3 loop: CASSWRRGPTGELFF. The CDR3 region has the DNA TGTGCCAGCTCCTGGAGGCGGGGTCCCACCGGGGAGCTGTTTTTT.

There are many counts of this clonotype. The rearrangement joins TRBV9 to TRBJ2-2; 8 positions match TRBD1. This CDR3 is 15 amino acids long. V lost 4 bases, J lost 4 bases, and 6 bases stayed unmatched. Germline CDR1 is SGDLS and CDR2 is YYNGEE. In nucleotides, the CDR3 is TGTGCCAGCAGCCCAAGGGACAGGTCCACCGGGGAGCTGTTTTTT. It codes for CASSPRDRSTGELFF.